This T cell receptor (beta chain) was captured by sequencing in a study of identical twins (dated by TCRdb to about 2016). Background for the entire study: To test whether fetal clonotypes persist, the study used deep sequencing on TCR alpha and beta repertoires from monozygotic twins, unrelated adults of various ages, and cord blood. To rule out contamination, the twin experiments were replicated at different times with different library preparation protocols.

This clonotype was observed many times. Its antigen specificity is not known. The record has no base qualities; no much larger clone is one base away. The library was prepared using 5' RACE. The sequencer was an Illumina HiSeq 2000. Template switching added a universal primer binding site, and the final cDNA carried a unique molecular identifier that allowed TCR cDNA molecules to be counted accurately. First-strand cDNA for TCR alpha and beta chains was synthesized from specific primers in the conserved constant-segment region. To control for contamination, each cDNA library was double barcoded with a SMART-Mk sample barcode plus Illumina barcodes. Two successive PCR steps introduced TruSeq adapter sequences along with Illumina sample barcodes. TCR alpha and beta cDNA libraries were sequenced on the Illumina HiSeq platform with custom primers. For the original study's pipeline: Unique molecular identifiers were extracted from raw reads with MiGEC, and CDR3 positions were determined with MiXCR. For each individual, recombination models were inferred using an EM algorithm with the repgenHMM and IGoR tools. The analysis of shared clonotypes was done with the tcR package in R, with sharing normalized by the product of cloneset sizes. Out-of-frame nonproductive sequences were analyzed to study raw recombination free of thymic and clonal selection effects. TCRdb's own reprocessing of the public reads used fastp at Q25 and MiXCR and kept productive beta chains. Every CDR3 protein is listed once, alongside the most common genes and DNA of its rows. These V and J calls originate from TCRdb's pipeline instead of the authors' own analysis. Here the sample has 640,000 or so distinct CDR3 sequences; 5.5% to 7.5% occur a single time. Around 1.9% of the sample rests with the top ten.

What the work shows at the level of the full study, not this receptor alone: Compared with coincidental sharing between unrelated individuals, out-of-frame TCR alpha sequences shared between twins had an excess of sequences with low generation probability. Zero-insertion analyses could be partly confounded by invariant T cells such as MAIT and iNKT, although diverse VJ usage argued against such confounding for most clonotypes. Because the same donors could not be followed over many years, the conclusions depended on cross-sectional statistical analysis. A weaker excess of twin sharing was found in beta out-of-frame sequences because the signal-to-noise ratio was lowered by fewer shared sequences. Fewer insertions were carried by abundant cord blood beta clonotypes; a weaker similar trend was observed in young adult naive repertoires, while no such trend was observed in memory repertoires. Out-of-frame TCR alpha sharing in monozygotic twins was systematically underestimated by recombination models, whereas sharing between unrelated individuals was in agreement with the recombination models.

Only healthy Caucasian donors were included. The researchers also sequenced three unrelated adults who were not twins: a male aged 18 to 29, a male aged 50 to 60, and a female aged 50 to 60. Miltenyi CD45RO+ enrichment and human naive T-cell isolation kits were used to isolate memory (CD45RO+) and naive T cells from PBMC. Sample: naive T cells sorted from blood. In the paper's terms, the cell subset or site label means: cells isolated with a human naive T-cell isolation kit. The receptor's source is a man younger than 35 in good health.

The encoded CDR3 is CASSWQGAQAFF. The DNA reads TGTGCCAGCAGCTGGCAGGGGGCGCAGGCTTTCTTT. The V and J genes are TRBV7-9 and TRBJ1-1; a stretch of 8 junction bases matches TRBD1. V ends up 4 bases short and J 11 bases short, with an unmatched junction base count of 6. CDR1 and CDR2, per the germline V gene (reference sequence), are SEHNR and FQNEAQ. The CDR3, cysteine through phenylalanine, is 12 amino acids long. Only the CDR3 part of the read is kept: 36 bases, read in frame from the first base.